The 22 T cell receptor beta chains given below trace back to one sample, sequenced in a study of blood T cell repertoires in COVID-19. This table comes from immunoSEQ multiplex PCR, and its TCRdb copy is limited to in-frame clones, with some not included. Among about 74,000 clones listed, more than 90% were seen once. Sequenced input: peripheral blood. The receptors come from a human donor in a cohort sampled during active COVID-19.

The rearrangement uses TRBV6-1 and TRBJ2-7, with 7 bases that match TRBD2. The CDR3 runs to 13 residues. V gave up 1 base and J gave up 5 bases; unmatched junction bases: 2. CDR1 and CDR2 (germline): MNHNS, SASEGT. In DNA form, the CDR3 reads TGTGCCAGCAGTGAAGGACTAGCCGACGAGCAGTACTTC. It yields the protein CASSEGLADEQYF.

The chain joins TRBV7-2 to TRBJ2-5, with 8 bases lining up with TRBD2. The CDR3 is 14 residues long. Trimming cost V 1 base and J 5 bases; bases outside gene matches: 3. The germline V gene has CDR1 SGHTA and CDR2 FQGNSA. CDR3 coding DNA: TGTGCCAGCAGCTTAGGAGGCGGGAGGGAGACCCAGTACTTC. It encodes CASSLGGGRETQYF.

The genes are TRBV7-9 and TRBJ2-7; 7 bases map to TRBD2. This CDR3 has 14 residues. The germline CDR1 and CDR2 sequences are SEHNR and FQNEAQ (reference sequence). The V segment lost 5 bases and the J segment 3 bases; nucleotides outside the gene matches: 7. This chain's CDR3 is CASSPGRTSYEQYF. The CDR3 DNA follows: TGTGCCAGCAGCCCCGGGAGGACTAGCTACGAGCAGTACTTC. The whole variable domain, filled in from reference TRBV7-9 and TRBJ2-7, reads DTGVSQNPRHKITKRGQNVTFRCDPISEHNRLYWYRQTLGQGPEFLTYFQNEAQLEKSRLLSDRFSAERPKGSFSTLEIQRTEQGDSAMYLCASSPGRTSYEQYFGPGTRLTVT.

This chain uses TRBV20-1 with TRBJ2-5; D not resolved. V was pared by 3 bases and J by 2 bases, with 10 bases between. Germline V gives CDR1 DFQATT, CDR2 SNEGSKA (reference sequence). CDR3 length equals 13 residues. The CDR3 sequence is CSASPSIQETQYF. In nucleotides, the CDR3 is TGCAGTGCTAGTCCCAGTATACAAGAGACCCAGTACTTC.

CDR3 sequence (DNA): TGTGCCAGCAGTTATAGGGACAGGGCGGTTCAGCCCCAGCATTTT. It is translated as CASSYRDRAVQPQHF. V gene TRBV6-2 or TRBV6-3 combines with J gene TRBJ1-5; TRBD1 aligns across 9 bases. Germline V gene sequence: CDR1 MNHEY, CDR2 SVGEGT. This CDR3 spans 15 amino acids. Trimming cost V 3 bases and J 6 bases; bases outside gene matches: 6.

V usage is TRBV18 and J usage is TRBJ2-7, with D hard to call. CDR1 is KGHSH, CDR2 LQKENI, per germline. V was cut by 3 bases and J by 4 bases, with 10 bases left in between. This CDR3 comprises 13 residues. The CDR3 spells CASSPGALYEQYF. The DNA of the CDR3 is TGTGCCAGCTCACCGGGCGCTTTGTACGAGCAGTACTTC.

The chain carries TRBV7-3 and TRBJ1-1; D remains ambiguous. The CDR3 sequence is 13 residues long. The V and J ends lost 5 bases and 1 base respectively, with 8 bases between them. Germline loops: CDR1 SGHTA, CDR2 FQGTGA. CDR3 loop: CASSLHGNTEAFF. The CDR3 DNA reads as TGTGCCAGCAGCCTCCACGGGAACACTGAAGCTTTCTTT.

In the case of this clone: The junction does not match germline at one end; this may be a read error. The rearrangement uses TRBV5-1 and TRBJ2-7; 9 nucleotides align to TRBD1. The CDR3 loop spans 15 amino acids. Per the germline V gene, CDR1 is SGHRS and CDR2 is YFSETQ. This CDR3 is CASRLAGTGMYEQYF. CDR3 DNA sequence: TGCGCCAGCAGATTGGCCGGGACAGGGATGTACGAGCAGTACTTC.

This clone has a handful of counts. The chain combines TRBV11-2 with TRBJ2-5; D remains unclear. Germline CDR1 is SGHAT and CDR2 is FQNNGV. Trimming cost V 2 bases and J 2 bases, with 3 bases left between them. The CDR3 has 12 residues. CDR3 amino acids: CASSLTQETQYF. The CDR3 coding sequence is TGTGCCAGCAGCTTAACTCAAGAGACCCAGTACTTC.

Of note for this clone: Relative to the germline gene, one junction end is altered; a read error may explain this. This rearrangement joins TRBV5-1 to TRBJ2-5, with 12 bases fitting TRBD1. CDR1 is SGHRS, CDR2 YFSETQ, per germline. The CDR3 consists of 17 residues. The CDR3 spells CASSLVGTGGAEETQYF. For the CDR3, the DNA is TGCGCCAGCAGTTTGGTGGGGACAGGGGGCGCGGAAGAGACCCAGTACTTC.

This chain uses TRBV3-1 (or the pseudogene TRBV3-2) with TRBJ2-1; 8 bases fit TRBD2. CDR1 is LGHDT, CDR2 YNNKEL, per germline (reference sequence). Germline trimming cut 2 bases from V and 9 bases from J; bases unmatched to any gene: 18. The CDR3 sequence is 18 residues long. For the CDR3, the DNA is TGTGCCAGCAGCCAACGGACTAGCCCGTACTCCCCCCGTGGTGAGCAGTTCTTC. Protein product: CASSQRTSPYSPRGEQFF.

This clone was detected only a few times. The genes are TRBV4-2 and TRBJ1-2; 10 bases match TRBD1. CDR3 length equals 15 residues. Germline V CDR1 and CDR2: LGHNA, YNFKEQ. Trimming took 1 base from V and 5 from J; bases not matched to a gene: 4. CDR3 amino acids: CASSQVDRGGYGYTF. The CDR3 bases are TGTGCCAGCAGCCAAGTGGACAGGGGGGGTTATGGCTACACCTTC.

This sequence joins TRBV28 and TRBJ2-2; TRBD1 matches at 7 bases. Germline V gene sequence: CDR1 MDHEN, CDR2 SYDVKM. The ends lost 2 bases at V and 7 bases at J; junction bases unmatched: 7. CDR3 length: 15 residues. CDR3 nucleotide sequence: TGTGCCAGCAGTTTACGAGGGGGCTTAGGCGGGGAGCTGTTTTTT. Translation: CASSLRGGLGGELFF.

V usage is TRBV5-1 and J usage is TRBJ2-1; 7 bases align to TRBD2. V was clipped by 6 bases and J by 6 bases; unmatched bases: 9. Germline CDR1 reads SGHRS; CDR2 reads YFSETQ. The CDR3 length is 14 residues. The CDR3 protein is CASKSDPGGNEQFF. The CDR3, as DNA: TGCGCCAGCAAAAGCGATCCGGGGGGCAATGAGCAGTTCTTC. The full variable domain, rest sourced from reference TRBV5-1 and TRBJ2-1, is KAGVTQTPRYLIKTRGQQVTLSCSPISGHRSVSWYQQTPGQGLQFLFEYFSETQRNKGNFPGRFSGRQFSNSRSEMNVSTLELGDSALYLCASKSDPGGNEQFFGPGTRLTVL.

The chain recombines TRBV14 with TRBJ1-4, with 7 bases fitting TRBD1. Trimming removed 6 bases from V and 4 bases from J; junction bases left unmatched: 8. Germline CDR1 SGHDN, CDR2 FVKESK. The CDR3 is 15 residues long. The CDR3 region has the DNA TGTGCCAGCAGTCCCACCGGGACAGATAATGAAAAACTGTTTTTT. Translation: CASSPTGTDNEKLFF.

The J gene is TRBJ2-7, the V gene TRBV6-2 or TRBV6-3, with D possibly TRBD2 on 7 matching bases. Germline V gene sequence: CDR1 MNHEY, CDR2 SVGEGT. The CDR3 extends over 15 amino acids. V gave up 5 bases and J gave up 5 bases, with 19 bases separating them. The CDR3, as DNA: TGTGCCAGCAGTCCCTCGGGGGGCTTTCGCAACGAGCAGTACTTC. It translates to CASSPSGGFRNEQYF.

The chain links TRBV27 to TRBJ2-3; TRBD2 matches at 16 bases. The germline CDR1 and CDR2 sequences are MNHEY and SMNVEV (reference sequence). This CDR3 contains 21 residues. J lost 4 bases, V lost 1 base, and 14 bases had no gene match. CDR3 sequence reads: CASSLFARGTSGREWPDTQYF. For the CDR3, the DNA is TGTGCCAGCAGTTTATTTGCCAGGGGGACTAGCGGGAGGGAATGGCCAGATACGCAGTATTTT.

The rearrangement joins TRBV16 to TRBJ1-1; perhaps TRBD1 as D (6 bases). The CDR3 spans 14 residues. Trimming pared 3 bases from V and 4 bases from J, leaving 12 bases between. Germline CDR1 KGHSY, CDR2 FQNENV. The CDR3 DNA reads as TGTGCCAGCAGCCAGGACAGTGTAGGCACTGAAGCTTTCTTT. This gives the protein CASSQDSVGTEAFF.

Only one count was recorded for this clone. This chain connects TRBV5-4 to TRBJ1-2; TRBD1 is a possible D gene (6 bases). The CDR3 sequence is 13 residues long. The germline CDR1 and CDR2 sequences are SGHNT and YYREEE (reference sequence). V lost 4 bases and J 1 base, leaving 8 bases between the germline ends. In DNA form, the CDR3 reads TGTGCCAGCAGCCGGGACAATAACTATGGCTACACCTTC. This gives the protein CASSRDNNYGYTF.

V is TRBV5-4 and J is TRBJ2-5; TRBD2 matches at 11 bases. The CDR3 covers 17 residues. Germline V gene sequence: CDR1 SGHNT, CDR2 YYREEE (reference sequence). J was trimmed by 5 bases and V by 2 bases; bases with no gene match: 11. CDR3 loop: CASSFRGLAALNETQYF. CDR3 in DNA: TGTGCCAGCAGCTTTAGGGGACTAGCGGCCCTAAACGAGACCCAGTACTTC.

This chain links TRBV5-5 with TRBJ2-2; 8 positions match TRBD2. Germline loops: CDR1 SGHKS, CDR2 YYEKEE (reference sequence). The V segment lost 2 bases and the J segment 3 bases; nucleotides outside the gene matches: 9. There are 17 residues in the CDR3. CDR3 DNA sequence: TGTGCCAGCAGCTTCGGTCTCCCCGGGAGGGACACCGGGGAGCTGTTTTTT. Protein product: CASSFGLPGRDTGELFF.

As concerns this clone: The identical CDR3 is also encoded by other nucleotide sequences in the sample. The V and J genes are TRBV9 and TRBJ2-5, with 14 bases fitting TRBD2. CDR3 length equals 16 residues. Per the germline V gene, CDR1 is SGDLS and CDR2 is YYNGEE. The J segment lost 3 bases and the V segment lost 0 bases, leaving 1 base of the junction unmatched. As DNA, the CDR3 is TGTGCCAGCAGCGTAGGACTAGCGGGAGGGGAAGAGACCCAGTACTTC. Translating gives CASSVGLAGGEETQYF.